The 12 T cell receptor beta chains below come from one sample, sequenced in a study of blood T cell repertoires in COVID-19. Assay used: immunoSEQ multiplex PCR; TCRdb lists only in-frame clones, some missing. The data hold about 300,000 clones, with about four fifths observed a single time. The sequencing input was peripheral blood. These receptors were obtained from a woman in her fifties or sixties who had recovered from COVID-19.

The V call is TRBV30, the J call TRBJ2-7, with 7 bases aligning to TRBD2. Germline assignment: CDR1 GTSNPN and CDR2 SVGIG (reference sequence). The trim removed 3 bases at V and 4 bases at J, leaving 6 bases unmatched. CDR3 length equals 13 residues. Here the CDR3 reads CAWSPGRGYEQYF. The DNA of the CDR3 is TGTGCCTGGAGCCCTGGGAGGGGATACGAGCAGTACTTC.

The CDR3 DNA reads TGTGCCTGGAGTAAGGTCGGGGGCTACACCTTC. Its translation is CAWSKVGGYTF. The chain couples TRBV30 to TRBJ1-2; D unclear. Germline CDR1 and CDR2: GTSNPN and SVGIG (reference sequence). The V end was cut by 2 bases, the J end by 8 bases, with 9 bases between. CDR3 size: 11 residues. The full variable domain, in which reference TRBV30 and TRBJ1-2 provide the parts outside the CDR3, is SQTIHQWPATLVQPVGSPLSLECTVEGTSNPNLYWYRQAAGRGLQLLFYSVGIGQISSEVPQNLSASRPQDRQFILSSKKLLLSDSGFYLCAWSKVGGYTFGSGTRLTVV.

Only a few counts were recorded for this clone. The rearrangement uses TRBV5-1 and TRBJ1-4; D is possibly TRBD1 (5 bases). Germline CDR1 SGHRS, CDR2 YFSETQ. The CDR3 consists of 14 residues. Trimming removed 7 bases at V and 7 bases at J, with 17 bases between. The CDR3 loop reads CASGRVGEGEKLFF. For the CDR3, the DNA is TGCGCCAGCGGCAGAGTAGGGGAGGGTGAAAAACTGTTTTTT.

The chain is built from TRBV5-1 and TRBJ1-2, with D maybe TRBD1 (6 bases). The CDR3 extends over 14 amino acids. V was cut by 0 bases and J by 9 bases, with 15 bases left in between. CDR1 and CDR2 (germline): SGHRS, YFSETQ. The CDR3 nucleotides are TGCGCCAGCAGCTTGGGTGCGGCGGGGGCTAGCTACACCTTC. Protein product: CASSLGAAGASYTF.

This rearrangement joins TRBV5-1 to TRBJ2-5; 7 bases map to TRBD2. This CDR3 has 16 residues. V gave up 2 bases and J gave up 5 bases; unmatched junction bases: 12. The germline V gene has CDR1 SGHRS and CDR2 YFSETQ. As DNA, the CDR3 is TGCGCCAGCAGCTTTTCGCCTAGCGGTTCGTGGGAGACCCAGTACTTC. It is translated as CASSFSPSGSWETQYF.

The gene calls are TRBV6-2 or TRBV6-3 and TRBJ2-3; TRBD2 agrees at 8 bases. The CDR3 consists of 16 residues. With V trimmed by 2 bases and J by 0 bases, 4 bases remained unmatched. Germline-derived CDR1 and CDR2 are MNHEY and SVGEGT. CDR3: CASSYPTSASTDTQYF. DNA of the CDR3: TGTGCCAGCAGTTACCCGACTAGCGCTAGCACAGATACGCAGTATTTT.

The V gene is TRBV19, the J gene TRBJ2-3; tentatively, D is TRBD1 (5 bases). Germline lookup yields CDR1 LNHDA and CDR2 SQIVND (reference sequence). The CDR3 runs 15 residues. V was pared by 4 bases and J by 1 base, with 12 bases between. CDR3 protein: CASSTQGLGTDTQYF. Written as DNA, the CDR3 is TGTGCCAGTAGTACCCAGGGTTTGGGCACAGATACGCAGTATTTT.

The DNA for the CDR3 is TGTGCCAGTTCTAGCGGTACCGGGGAGCTGTTTTTT. Its protein is CASSSGTGELFF. J is TRBJ2-2 and V is TRBV12-3 or TRBV12-4; 7 nucleotides match TRBD2. This CDR3 spans 12 amino acids. J lost 5 bases, V lost 9 bases, and 3 bases had no gene match.

The CDR3, as DNA: TGTGCCAATTCGATGGGGCCCCAAGAGACCCAGTACTTC. Its protein is CANSMGPQETQYF. This chain links TRBV12-3 or TRBV12-4 with TRBJ2-5; TRBD1 might be the D (5 bases). The CDR3 totals 13 residues. V lost 10 bases and J lost 1, with 13 bases in between.

The rearrangement links TRBV30 to TRBJ1-1; possible D gene TRBD1, 5 bases. V lost 0 bases to trimming and J lost 6 bases, with 8 bases between them. The CDR3 contains 12 residues. The germline gives CDR1 GTSNPN, CDR2 SVGIG (reference sequence). DNA for the CDR3: TGTGCCTGGAGTGTACGGGGGGCTGAAGCTTTCTTT. Amino acid sequence: CAWSVRGAEAFF.

V gene TRBV12-3 or TRBV12-4 combines with J gene TRBJ1-2, with D uncertain. This CDR3 region has 12 residues. V shed 2 bases and J shed 8 bases, with 9 bases lying between them. CDR3 in amino acids: CASSLSGEGYTF. CDR3 DNA: TGTGCCAGCAGTTTATCCGGGGAAGGCTACACCTTC.

J is TRBJ2-7 and V is TRBV6-2 or TRBV6-3; 7 positions agree with TRBD1. Germline loops: CDR1 MNHEY, CDR2 SVGEGT. V lost 4 bases and J lost 6; bases outside the gene matches: 12. The CDR3 consists of 15 residues. The CDR3 region is CASSSNRGRGSEQYF. The CDR3 DNA follows: TGTGCCAGCAGTTCCAACAGGGGCAGGGGTAGCGAGCAGTACTTC.